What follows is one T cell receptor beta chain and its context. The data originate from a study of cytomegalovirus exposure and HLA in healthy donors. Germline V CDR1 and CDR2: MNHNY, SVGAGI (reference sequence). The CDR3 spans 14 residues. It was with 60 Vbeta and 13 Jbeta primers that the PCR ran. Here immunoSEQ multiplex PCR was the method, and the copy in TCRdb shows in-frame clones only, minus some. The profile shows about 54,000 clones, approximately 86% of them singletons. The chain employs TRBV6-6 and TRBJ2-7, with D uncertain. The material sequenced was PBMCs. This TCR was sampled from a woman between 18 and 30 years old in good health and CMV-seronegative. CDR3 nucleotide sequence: TGTGCTTTTTGCAAGCAGAAGGCGGCATACGAGCAGTACTTC. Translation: CAFCKQKAAYEQYF.